The source of this TCR beta chain is a study of OX40 agonist ivuxolimab in advanced cancers. The data were produced by immunoSEQ multiplex PCR, yet TCRdb's version contains in-frame clones alone and is incomplete. The sample records 10,000 to 15,000 clones, 60% to 80% being singletons. The material was CD4+ or CD8+ T cells sorted from blood, obtained in a trial of the OX40 agonist ivuxolimab. The sequence was collected from an adult with an advanced solid tumor such as melanoma, head and neck, liver or kidney cancer.

CDR3 amino acids: CASGLGQNEQFF. In nucleotides, the CDR3 is TGTGCTAGTGGTTTGGGGCAGAATGAGCAGTTCTTC. The chain combines TRBV12-5 with TRBJ2-1; D is unclear. Germline CDR1 LGHNT, CDR2 FRNRAP. V lost 1 base and J 7 bases, leaving 5 bases between the germline ends. The CDR3 runs 12 residues.